This is a list of T cell receptor beta chains from one sample in a study of OX40 agonist ivuxolimab in advanced cancers. TCRdb keeps only in-frame clones here, not all; method: immunoSEQ multiplex PCR. In the table there are just under 75,000 clones, roughly nine tenths of which are singletons. Source: CD4+ or CD8+ T cells sorted from blood, taken in a trial of the OX40 agonist ivuxolimab. The receptors shown here come from an adult with an advanced solid tumor such as melanoma, head and neck, liver or kidney cancer. Both conserved end residues are part of each CDR3. A D gene is named only where the DNA matches it firmly. Some rows mark clone size as missing; the rest say once, few, many or name a class of expanded clone.

v_gene	len	j_gene	d_gene	abundance	CDR3nt	CDR3aa
TRBV4-3	16	TRBJ2-2	-	-	TGCGCCAGCAGCCGTGTTGCAGGGGCGGACACCGGGGAGCTGTTTTTT	CASSRVAGADTGELFF
TRBV27	14	TRBJ2-2	-	-	TGTGCCAGCAGCGGGAGTTGGAACACCGGGGAGCTGTTTTTT	CASSGSWNTGELFF
TRBV6-1	11	TRBJ1-2	-	-	TGTGCCACCCAGGAAGGAGGCGGCTACACCTTC	CATQEGGGYTF
TRBV29-1	14	TRBJ1-5	-	-	TGCAGCGTGGCTCTGGGGATTGGGGATCAGCCCCAGCATTTT	CSVALGIGDQPQHF
TRBV19	18	TRBJ2-3	TRBD2	-	TGTGCCAGTAGTGCCCTCGGACTAGCGTACTCTAGCACAGATACGCAGTATTTT	CASSALGLAYSSTDTQYF
TRBV5-4	16	TRBJ2-7	-	-	TGTGCCAGCAGCTTGGGTGGCGGGGAGAGCTCCTACGAGCAGTACTTC	CASSLGGGESSYEQYF
TRBV7-9	15	TRBJ2-1	TRBD2	-	TGTGCCAGCAGCTTATTAGCGGGCTACTACAATGAGCAGTTCTTC	CASSLLAGYYNEQFF
TRBV9	15	TRBJ2-3	-	-	TGTGCCAGCAGCGTAGTAGGGGGTAGCACAGATACGCAGTATTTT	CASSVVGGSTDTQYF
TRBV11-2	15	TRBJ1-1	TRBD1	once	TGTGCCAGCAGCTCGCGGACAGGGATGAACACTGAAGCTTTCTTT	CASSSRTGMNTEAFF
TRBV11-3	16	TRBJ2-1	TRBD2	-	TGTGCCAGCAGCTTAGGTCGGCGGGAGGCCTACAATGAGCAGTTCTTC	CASSLGRREAYNEQFF
TRBV2	14	TRBJ2-7	TRBD2	once	TGTGCCAGCAATGGACTAGGTAGCTCCTACGAGCAGTACTTC	CASNGLGSSYEQYF
TRBV18	18	TRBJ1-5	TRBD1	-	TGTGCCAGCTCACCACTCCCACCCCGGGACAGGGCTGAGCAGCCCCAGCATTTT	CASSPLPPRDRAEQPQHF
TRBV14	16	TRBJ1-1	-	-	TGTGCCAGCAGCCAAGTCCCGGGGGCATGGAACACTGAAGCTTTCTTT	CASSQVPGAWNTEAFF
TRBV5-4	15	TRBJ2-5	-	-	TGTGCCAGCAGCGGAGCTGGCCGCATCCAAGAGACCCAGTACTTC	CASSGAGRIQETQYF
TRBV7-9	16	TRBJ2-4	-	-	TGTGCCAGCAGCTTAGGAGCAGGGACAGCCAAAAACATTCAGTACTTC	CASSLGAGTAKNIQYF
TRBV5-1	16	TRBJ2-7	-	-	TGCGCCAGCAGCTTCCTTACGGGGGTGCGTTCCTACGAGCAGTACTTC	CASSFLTGVRSYEQYF